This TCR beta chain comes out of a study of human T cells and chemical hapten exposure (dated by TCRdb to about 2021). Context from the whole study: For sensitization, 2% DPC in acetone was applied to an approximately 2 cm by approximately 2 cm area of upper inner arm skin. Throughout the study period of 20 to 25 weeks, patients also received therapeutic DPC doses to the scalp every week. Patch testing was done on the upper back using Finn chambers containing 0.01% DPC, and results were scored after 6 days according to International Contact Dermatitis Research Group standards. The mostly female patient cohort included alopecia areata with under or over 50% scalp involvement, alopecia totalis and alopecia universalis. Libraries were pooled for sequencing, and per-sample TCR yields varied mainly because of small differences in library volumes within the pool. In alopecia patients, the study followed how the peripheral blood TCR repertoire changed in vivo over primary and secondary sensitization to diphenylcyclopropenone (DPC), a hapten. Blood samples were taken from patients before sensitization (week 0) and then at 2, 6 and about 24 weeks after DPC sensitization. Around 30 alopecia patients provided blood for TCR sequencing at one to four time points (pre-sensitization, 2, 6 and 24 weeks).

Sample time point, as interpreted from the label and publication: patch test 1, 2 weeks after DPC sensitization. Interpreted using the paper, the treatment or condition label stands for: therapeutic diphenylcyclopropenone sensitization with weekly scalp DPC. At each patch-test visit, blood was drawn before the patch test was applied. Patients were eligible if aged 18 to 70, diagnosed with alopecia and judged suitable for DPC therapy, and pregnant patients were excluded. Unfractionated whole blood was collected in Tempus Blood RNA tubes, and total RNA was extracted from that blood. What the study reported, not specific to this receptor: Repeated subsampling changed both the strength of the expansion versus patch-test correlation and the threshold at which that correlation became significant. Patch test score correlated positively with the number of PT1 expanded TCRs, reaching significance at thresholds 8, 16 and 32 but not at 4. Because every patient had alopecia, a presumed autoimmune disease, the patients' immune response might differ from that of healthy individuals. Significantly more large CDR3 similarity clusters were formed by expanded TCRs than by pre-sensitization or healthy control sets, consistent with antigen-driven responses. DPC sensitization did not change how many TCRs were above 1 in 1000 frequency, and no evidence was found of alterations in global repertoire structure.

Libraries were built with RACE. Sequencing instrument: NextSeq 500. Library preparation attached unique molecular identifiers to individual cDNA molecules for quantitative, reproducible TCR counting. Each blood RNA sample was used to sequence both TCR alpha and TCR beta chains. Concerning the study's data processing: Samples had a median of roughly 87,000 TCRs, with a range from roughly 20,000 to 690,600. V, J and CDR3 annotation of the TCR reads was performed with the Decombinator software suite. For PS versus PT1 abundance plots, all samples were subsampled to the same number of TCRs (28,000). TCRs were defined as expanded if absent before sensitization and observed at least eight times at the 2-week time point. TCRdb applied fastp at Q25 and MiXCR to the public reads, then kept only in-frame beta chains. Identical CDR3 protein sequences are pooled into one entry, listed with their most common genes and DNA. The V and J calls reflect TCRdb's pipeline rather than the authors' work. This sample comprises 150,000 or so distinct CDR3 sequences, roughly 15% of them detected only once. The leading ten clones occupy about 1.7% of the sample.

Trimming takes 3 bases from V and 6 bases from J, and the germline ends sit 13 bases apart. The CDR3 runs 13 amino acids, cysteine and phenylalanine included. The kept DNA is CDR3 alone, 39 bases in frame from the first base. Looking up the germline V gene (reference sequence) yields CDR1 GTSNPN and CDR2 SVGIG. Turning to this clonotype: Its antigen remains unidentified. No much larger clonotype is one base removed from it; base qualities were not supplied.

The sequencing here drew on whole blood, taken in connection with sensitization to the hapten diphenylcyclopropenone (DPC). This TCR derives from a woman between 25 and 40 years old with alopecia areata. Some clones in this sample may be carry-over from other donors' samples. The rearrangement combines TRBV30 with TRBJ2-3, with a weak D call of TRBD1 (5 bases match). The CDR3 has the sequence CAWRLGPYDTQYF. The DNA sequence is TGTGCCTGGAGATTGGGGCCATACGATACGCAGTATTTT.